These 21 T cell receptor beta chains share one sample of origin, sequenced in a study of early T cells in non-severe SARS-CoV-2 infection. TCRdb processed the 5' RACE reads anew with MiXCR; each CDR3 protein has one entry. The sample yields about 52,000 distinct CDR3 sequences, 9.5% to 11% seen once. The sample consisted of whole blood. These receptors were obtained from an adult who was a healthcare worker with PCR-confirmed SARS-CoV-2 infection or an uninfected control (not recorded which).

This clonotype appeared a few times. This chain uses TRBV4-1 with TRBJ1-4; 7 positions match TRBD1. CDR1 MGHRA and CDR2 YSYEKL come from the germline V gene. The length of the CDR3 is 14 residues. The ends lost 2 bases at V and 5 bases at J; junction bases unmatched: 2. In DNA, the CDR3 is TGCGCCAGCAGCCAAACAGGGGCAAATGAAAAACTGTTTTTT. It codes for CASSQTGANEKLFF.

V gene TRBV7-9 combines with J gene TRBJ2-3; D is uncertain. The CDR3 covers 11 residues. Per the germline V gene, CDR1 is SEHNR and CDR2 is FQNEAQ (reference sequence). V shed 7 bases and J shed 2 bases, with 4 bases lying between them. This CDR3 reads CASTPTDTQYF. The CDR3 DNA reads TGTGCCAGCACCCCCACAGATACGCAGTATTTT.

This clonotype was counted a few times. The chain uses TRBV7-9 and TRBJ2-5, with 14 nucleotides matching TRBD2. V lost 5 bases to trimming and J lost 3 bases; unmatched junction nucleotides: 8. The germline V gene encodes CDR1 SEHNR and CDR2 FQNEAQ (reference sequence). The CDR3 covers 17 residues. The CDR3 nucleotides are TGTGCCAGCAGCCCCGGGACTAGCGGGAGCAGGGAAGAGACCCAGTACTTC. The encoded protein is CASSPGTSGSREETQYF.

The sample holds a few counts of this clonotype. The chain is built from TRBV6-2 or TRBV6-3 and TRBJ1-2; possibly TRBD1 for D (6 bases). V gave up 5 bases and J gave up 7 bases, with 8 bases separating them. Germline loops: CDR1 MNHEY, CDR2 SVGEGT. The CDR3 sequence is 11 residues long. DNA for the CDR3: TGTGCCAGCAGTAGGACAGTTGGCTACACCTTC. Translation gives CASSRTVGYTF.

Regarding this clonotype: A much larger clone lies a single base off, so this may be a read error. CDR3 sequence reads: CASSRDILAGTLSNEQFF. The CDR3 region has the DNA TGTGCCAGCAGCCGAGATATACTAGCGGGAACTTTAAGCAATGAGCAGTTCTTC. The chain links TRBV4-2 to TRBJ2-1, with 10 bases aligning to TRBD2. Germline V CDR1 and CDR2: LGHNA, YNFKEQ. Trimming took 4 bases from V and 6 from J; bases not matched to a gene: 15. This CDR3 spans 18 amino acids.

This clonotype was detected only a few times. The rearrangement joins TRBV23-1 to TRBJ2-7; TRBD1 aligns across 7 bases. TRBV23-1 is marked as an open reading frame, function uncertain. The J segment lost 7 bases and the V segment lost 5 bases, leaving 17 bases of the junction unmatched. CDR3 length: 16 amino acids. The CDR3 sequence is CASSSPPFIRDREQYF. The CDR3 bases are TGCGCCAGCAGTAGCCCCCCCTTCATCCGGGACAGAGAGCAGTACTTC.

The V gene is TRBV29-1, the J gene TRBJ1-2; 10 nucleotides align to TRBD1. V gave up 3 bases and J gave up 6 bases; unmatched junction bases: 10. This CDR3 is built from 15 residues. Germline V gene lookup returns CDR1 SQVTM and CDR2 ANQGSEA. The CDR3 nucleotides are TGCAGCGTTGAGGGGGACAGGGGATGGAGTGATGGCTACACCTTC. It yields the protein CSVEGDRGWSDGYTF.

The CDR3 region is CSARVRPPGNEQYF. The CDR3, as DNA: TGCAGTGCTAGAGTACGGCCCCCGGGGAACGAGCAGTACTTC. The chain is built from TRBV20-1 and TRBJ2-7; a weak D match, TRBD2 (5 bases). Looked up from germline, CDR1 is DFQATT and CDR2 is SNEGSKA (reference sequence). The CDR3 has 14 amino acids. V gave up 1 base and J gave up 5 bases, with 15 bases separating them.

The rearrangement links TRBV4-1 to TRBJ2-7; a weak D match, TRBD1 (5 bases). Deletions cut 1 base from V and 5 bases from J, with 18 bases between. This CDR3 has 16 residues. CDR1 and CDR2 (germline): MGHRA, YSYEKL. The CDR3 DNA reads as TGCGCCAGCAGCCAAGGGTGGCAGGGCCCTAGGGACGAGCAGTACTTC. Translation: CASSQGWQGPRDEQYF.

This clonotype has at least ten counts. The chain recombines TRBV29-1 with TRBJ2-7; 8 nucleotides match TRBD2. Germline V gene sequence: CDR1 SQVTM, CDR2 ANQGSEA. The length of the CDR3 is 16 residues. The V segment lost 0 bases and the J segment 2 bases; nucleotides outside the gene matches: 9. The DNA for the CDR3 is TGCAGCGTTGAAGATCAAGTAGCGGGGCCCCCCTACGAGCAGTACTTC. This sequence encodes CSVEDQVAGPPYEQYF.

This chain joins TRBV28 and TRBJ1-1; 10 nucleotides match TRBD1. The CDR3 extends over 20 amino acids. Per the germline V gene, CDR1 is MDHEN and CDR2 is SYDVKM. With V trimmed by 3 bases and J by 0 bases, 16 bases remained unmatched. The CDR3 sequence: CASSFQIFPGQGSMNTEAFF. In DNA, the CDR3 is TGTGCCAGCAGTTTTCAGATTTTTCCGGGACAGGGGTCAATGAACACTGAAGCTTTCTTT.

In its sample, this clonotype is medium-sized. J is TRBJ2-7 and V is TRBV7-9; the D is unclear. The V gene's germline CDR1 is SEHNR and CDR2 FQNEAQ (reference sequence). The V and J ends lost 5 bases and 1 base respectively, with 9 bases between them. The CDR3 runs to 13 residues. CDR3 sequence (DNA): TGTGCCAGCAGCCTGCCCGGGTCCTACGAGCAGTACTTC. Amino acids: CASSLPGSYEQYF.

V usage is TRBV12-3 or TRBV12-4 and J usage is TRBJ2-7, with D perhaps matching TRBD2 (5 bases). This CDR3 spans 13 amino acids. Trimming pared 3 bases from V and 3 bases from J, leaving 9 bases between. CDR3 DNA sequence: TGTGCCAGCAGTTTCCGGGGATTCTACGAGCAGTACTTC. It codes for CASSFRGFYEQYF.

This clonotype showed up many times. This chain uses TRBV12-3 or TRBV12-4 with TRBJ2-1, with D perhaps given as TRBD1 or TRBD2 (5 bases each). The CDR3 has 15 residues. V lost 8 bases and J 2 bases, leaving 16 bases between the germline ends. The CDR3 loop reads CASAPEGKPYNEQFF. DNA for the CDR3: TGTGCCAGCGCCCCTGAGGGGAAACCCTACAATGAGCAGTTCTTC.

This clonotype appeared a few times. The chain joins TRBV4-2 to TRBJ2-7; no clear D gene. V gave up 1 base and J gave up 2 bases, with 6 bases separating them. This CDR3 has 13 amino acids. From germline, CDR1 is LGHNA and CDR2 YNFKEQ. In DNA form, the CDR3 reads TGTGCCAGCAGCCAAGGACTCGCCTACGAGCAGTACTTC. It specifies CASSQGLAYEQYF.

This clonotype was picked up many times. This chain uses TRBV14 with TRBJ2-7, with TRBD1 identical over 8 bases. There are 15 residues in the CDR3. The V gene end was trimmed by 2 bases and the J gene end by 3 bases; junction bases not matched to a gene: 6. The germline V gene has CDR1 SGHDN and CDR2 FVKESK. CDR3 DNA: TGTGCCAGCAGCCAAACACTACAGGGGGACTACGAGCAGTACTTC. It yields the protein CASSQTLQGDYEQYF.

This clonotype was recorded a few times. The chain links TRBV28 to TRBJ1-3; D uncertain. Germline lookup yields CDR1 MDHEN and CDR2 SYDVKM. The V end lost 4 bases, the J end lost 0 bases, and 16 bases lay between the germline ends. There are 17 residues in the CDR3. The CDR3 DNA follows: TGTGCCAGCAGTTCGTATAGAGGCGCTCTCTCTGGAAACACCATATATTTT. Amino acid sequence: CASSSYRGALSGNTIYF.

With regard to this clonotype: One end of the junction fails to match germline, which may point to a read error. This sequence joins TRBV4-2 and TRBJ2-2; D may be TRBD2 (5 bases). The CDR3 sequence is 14 residues long. Germline-derived CDR1 and CDR2 are LGHNA and YNFKEQ. The CDR3 DNA is TGTGCCAGCAGCCAGGAACAGAGGACCGGGGAGCCGTTTTTT. Translation: CASSQEQRTGEPFF.

The rearrangement joins TRBV3-1 to TRBJ2-1; TRBD2 matches at 13 bases. Germline CDR1 reads LGHDT; CDR2 reads YNNKEL (reference sequence). CDR3 length: 15 amino acids. V was clipped by 5 bases and J by 9 bases; unmatched bases: 7. CDR3 in DNA: TGTGCCAGCAGCTATAGACTAGCGGGAGGAGGTGAGCAGTTCTTC. It translates to CASSYRLAGGGEQFF.

This chain uses TRBV7-9 with TRBJ1-1, with 7 bases identical to TRBD1. Germline-derived CDR1 and CDR2 are SEHNR and FQNEAQ (reference sequence). This CDR3 has 19 amino acids. V lost 1 base and J lost 4; bases outside the gene matches: 18. The CDR3 reads CASSLVGGGEFIVGTEAFF. CDR3 in DNA: TGTGCCAGCAGCTTAGTTGGAGGGGGCGAGTTCATAGTAGGCACTGAAGCTTTCTTT.

This clonotype was picked up many times. The chain is built from TRBV2 and TRBJ1-1; D remains ambiguous. Per germline, CDR1 SNHLY and CDR2 FYNNEI. Deletions cut 3 bases from V and 11 bases from J, with 10 bases between. CDR3 length equals 11 residues. The CDR3 DNA reads TGTGCCAGCAGTGAGAATGCCGATGCTTTCTTT. Its translation: CASSENADAFF.